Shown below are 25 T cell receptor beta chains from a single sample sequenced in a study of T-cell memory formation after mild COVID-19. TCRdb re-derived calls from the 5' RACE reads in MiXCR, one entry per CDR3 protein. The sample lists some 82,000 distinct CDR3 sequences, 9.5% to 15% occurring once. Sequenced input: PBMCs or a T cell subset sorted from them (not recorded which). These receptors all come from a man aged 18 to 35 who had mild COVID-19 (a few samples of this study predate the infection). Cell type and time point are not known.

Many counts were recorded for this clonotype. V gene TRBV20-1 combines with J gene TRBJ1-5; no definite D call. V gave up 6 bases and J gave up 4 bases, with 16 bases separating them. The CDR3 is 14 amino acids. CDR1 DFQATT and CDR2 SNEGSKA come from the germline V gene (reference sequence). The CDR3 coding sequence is TGCAGTGCCCTTTCGGGCTCTGAAAATCAGCCCCAGCATTTT. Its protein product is CSALSGSENQPQHF.

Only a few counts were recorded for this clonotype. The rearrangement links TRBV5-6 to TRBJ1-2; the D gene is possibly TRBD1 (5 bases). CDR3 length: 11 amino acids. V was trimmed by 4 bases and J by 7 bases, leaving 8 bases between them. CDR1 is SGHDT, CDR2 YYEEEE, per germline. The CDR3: CASSMDIGYTF. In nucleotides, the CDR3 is TGTGCCAGCAGCATGGACATTGGCTACACCTTC.

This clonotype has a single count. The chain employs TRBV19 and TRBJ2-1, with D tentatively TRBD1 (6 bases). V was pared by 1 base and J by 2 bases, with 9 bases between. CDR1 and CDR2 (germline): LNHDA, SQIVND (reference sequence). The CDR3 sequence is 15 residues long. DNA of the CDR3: TGTGCCAGTAGTATAGTAGGACAGACCTACAATGAGCAGTTCTTC. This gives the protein CASSIVGQTYNEQFF.

CDR3 protein: CASNFWTLGQGSEMGTDTQYF. In nucleotides, the CDR3 is TGTGCCAGCAATTTTTGGACTTTAGGACAGGGCTCCGAAATGGGCACAGATACGCAGTATTTT. This chain connects TRBV6-1 to TRBJ2-3; 8 bases line up with TRBD1. CDR1 is MNHNS, CDR2 SASEGT, per germline. The V gene end was trimmed by 7 bases and the J gene end by 1 base; junction bases not matched to a gene: 25. CDR3 size: 21 residues.

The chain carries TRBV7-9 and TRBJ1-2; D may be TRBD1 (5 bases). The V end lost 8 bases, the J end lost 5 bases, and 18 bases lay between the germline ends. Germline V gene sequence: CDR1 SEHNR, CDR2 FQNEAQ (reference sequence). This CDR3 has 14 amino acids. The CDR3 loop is CASVRGGTYYGYTF. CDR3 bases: TGTGCCAGCGTCCGCGGGGGAACCTATTATGGCTACACCTTC.

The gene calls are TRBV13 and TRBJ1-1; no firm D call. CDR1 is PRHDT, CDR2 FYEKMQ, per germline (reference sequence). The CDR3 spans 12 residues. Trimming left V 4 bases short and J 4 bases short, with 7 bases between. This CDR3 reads CASSSRGTEAFF. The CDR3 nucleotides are TGTGCCAGCAGCTCCCGGGGCACTGAAGCTTTCTTT.

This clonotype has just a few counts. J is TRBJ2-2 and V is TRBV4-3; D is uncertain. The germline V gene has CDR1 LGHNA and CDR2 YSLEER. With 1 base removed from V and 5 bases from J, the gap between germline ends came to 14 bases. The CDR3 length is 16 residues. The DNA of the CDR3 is TGCGCCAGCAGCCAAGCGTTTGGGGTGGGGACCGGGGAGCTGTTTTTT. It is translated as CASSQAFGVGTGELFF.

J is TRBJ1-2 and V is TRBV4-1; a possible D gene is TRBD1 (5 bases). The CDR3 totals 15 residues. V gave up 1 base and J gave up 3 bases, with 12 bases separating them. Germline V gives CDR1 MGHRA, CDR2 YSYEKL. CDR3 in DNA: TGCGCCAGCAGCCAAGGTGGGGGGACTCACTATGGCTACACCTTC. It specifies CASSQGGGTHYGYTF.

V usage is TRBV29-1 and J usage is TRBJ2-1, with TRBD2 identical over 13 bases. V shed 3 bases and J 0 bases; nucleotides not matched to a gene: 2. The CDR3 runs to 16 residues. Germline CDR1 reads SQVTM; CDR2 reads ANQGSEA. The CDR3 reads CSVEGLAGSSYNEQFF. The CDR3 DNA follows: TGCAGCGTTGAGGGACTAGCGGGGAGCTCCTACAATGAGCAGTTCTTC.

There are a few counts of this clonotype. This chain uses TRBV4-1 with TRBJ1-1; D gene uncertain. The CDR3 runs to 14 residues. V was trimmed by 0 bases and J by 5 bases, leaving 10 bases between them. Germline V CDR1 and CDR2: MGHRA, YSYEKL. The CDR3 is CASSQEGLLTEAFF. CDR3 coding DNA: TGCGCCAGCAGCCAAGAGGGCTTGCTTACTGAAGCTTTCTTT.

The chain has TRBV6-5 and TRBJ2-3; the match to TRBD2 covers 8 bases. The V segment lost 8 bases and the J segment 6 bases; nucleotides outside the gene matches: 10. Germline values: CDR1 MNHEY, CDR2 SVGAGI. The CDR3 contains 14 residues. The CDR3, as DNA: TGTGCCAGCGGTGTTGCGGGGGGCGGGGATACGCAGTATTTT. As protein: CASGVAGGGDTQYF.

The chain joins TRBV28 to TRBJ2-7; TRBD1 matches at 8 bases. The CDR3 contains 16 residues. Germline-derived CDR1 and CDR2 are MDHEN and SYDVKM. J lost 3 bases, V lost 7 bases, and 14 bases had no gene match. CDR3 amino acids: CASTRGRDRPLYEQYV. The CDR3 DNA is TGTGCCAGCACCCGCGGTCGGGACAGGCCTCTCTACGAGCAGTACGTC.

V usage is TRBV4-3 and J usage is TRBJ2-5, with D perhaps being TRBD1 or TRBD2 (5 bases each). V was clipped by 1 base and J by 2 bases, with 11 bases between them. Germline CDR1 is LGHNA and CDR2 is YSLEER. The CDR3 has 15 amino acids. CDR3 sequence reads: CASSQGGTVQETQYF. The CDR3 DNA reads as TGCGCCAGCAGCCAAGGGGGGACGGTACAAGAGACCCAGTACTTC.

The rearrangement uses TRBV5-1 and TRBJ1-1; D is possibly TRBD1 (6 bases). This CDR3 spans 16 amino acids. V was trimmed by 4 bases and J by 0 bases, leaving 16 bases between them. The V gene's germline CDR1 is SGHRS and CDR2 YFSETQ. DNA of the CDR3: TGCGCCAGCAGCCCGACCAACAGGGTCGTGAACACTGAAGCTTTCTTT. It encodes CASSPTNRVVNTEAFF.

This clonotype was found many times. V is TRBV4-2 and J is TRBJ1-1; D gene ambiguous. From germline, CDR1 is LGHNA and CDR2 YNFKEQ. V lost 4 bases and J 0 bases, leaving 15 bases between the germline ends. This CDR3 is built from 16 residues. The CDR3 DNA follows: TGTGCCAGCAGCCCCGAGCCCGGTGGGATGAACACTGAAGCTTTCTTT. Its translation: CASSPEPGGMNTEAFF.

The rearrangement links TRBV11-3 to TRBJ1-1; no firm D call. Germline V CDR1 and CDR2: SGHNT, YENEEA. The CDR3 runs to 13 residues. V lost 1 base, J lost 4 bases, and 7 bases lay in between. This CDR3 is CASSLGTATEAFF. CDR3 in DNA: TGTGCCAGCAGCTTAGGTACAGCCACTGAAGCTTTCTTT.

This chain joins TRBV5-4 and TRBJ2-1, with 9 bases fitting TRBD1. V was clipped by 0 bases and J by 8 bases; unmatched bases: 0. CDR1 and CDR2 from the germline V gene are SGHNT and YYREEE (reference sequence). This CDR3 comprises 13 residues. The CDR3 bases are TGTGCCAGCAGCTTGGACAGGGGGCATGAGCAGTTCTTC. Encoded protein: CASSLDRGHEQFF.

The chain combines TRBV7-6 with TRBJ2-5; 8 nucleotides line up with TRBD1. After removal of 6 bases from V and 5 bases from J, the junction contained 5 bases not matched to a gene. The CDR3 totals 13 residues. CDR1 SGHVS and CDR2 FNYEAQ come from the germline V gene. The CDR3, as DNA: TGTGCCAGCAGGACAGGGGAGATCGAGACCCAGTACTTC. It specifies CASRTGEIETQYF.

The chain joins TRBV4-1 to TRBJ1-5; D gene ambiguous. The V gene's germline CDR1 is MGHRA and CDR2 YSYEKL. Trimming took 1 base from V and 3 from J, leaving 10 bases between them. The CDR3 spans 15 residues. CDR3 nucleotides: TGCGCCAGCAGCCAAGGACACCCCAACAATCAGCCCCAGCATTTT. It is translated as CASSQGHPNNQPQHF.

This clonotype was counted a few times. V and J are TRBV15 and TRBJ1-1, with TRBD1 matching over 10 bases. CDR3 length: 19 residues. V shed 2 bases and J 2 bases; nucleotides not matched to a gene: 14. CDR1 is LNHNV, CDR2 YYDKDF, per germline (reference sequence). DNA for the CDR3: TGTGCCACCAGCAGACCGAGGACAGGGGGGTTCGCCAGAAACACTGAAGCTTTCTTT. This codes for CATSRPRTGGFARNTEAFF.

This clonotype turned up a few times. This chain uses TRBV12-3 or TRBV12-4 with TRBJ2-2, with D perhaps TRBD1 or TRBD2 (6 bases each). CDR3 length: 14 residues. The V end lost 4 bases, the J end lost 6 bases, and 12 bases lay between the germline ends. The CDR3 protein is CASSWGAPAGELFF. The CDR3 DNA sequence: TGTGCCAGCAGTTGGGGGGCTCCAGCCGGGGAGCTGTTTTTT.

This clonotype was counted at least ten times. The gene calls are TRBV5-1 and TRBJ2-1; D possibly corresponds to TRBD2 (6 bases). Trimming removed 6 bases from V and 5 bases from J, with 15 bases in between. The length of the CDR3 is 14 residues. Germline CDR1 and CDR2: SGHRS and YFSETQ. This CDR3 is CASNSGVNDNEQFF. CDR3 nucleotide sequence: TGCGCCAGCAATAGCGGAGTAAATGACAATGAGCAGTTCTTC.

In DNA, the CDR3 is TGTGCCAGCAGCCAGGAGGACAGATGGGAAGCTTTCTTT. Translating gives CASSQEDRWEAFF. The rearrangement uses TRBV4-2 and TRBJ1-1, with D perhaps matching TRBD1 (6 bases). This CDR3 is 13 amino acids long. CDR1 and CDR2 from the germline V gene are LGHNA and YNFKEQ. The ends were cut back, 3 bases at V and 8 bases at J, with 13 bases in the middle.

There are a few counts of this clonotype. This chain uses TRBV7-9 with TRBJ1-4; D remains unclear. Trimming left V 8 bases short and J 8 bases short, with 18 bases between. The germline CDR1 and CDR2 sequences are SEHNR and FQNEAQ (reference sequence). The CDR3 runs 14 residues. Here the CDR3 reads CASGESEANEKLFF. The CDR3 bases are TGTGCCAGCGGCGAGTCCGAGGCCAACGAAAAACTGTTTTTT.

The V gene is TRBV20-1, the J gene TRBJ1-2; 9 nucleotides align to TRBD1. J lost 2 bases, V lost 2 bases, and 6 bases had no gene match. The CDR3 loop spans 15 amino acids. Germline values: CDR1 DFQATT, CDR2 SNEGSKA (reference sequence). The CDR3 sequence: CSARNRGLLNYGYTF. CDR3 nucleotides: TGCAGTGCTAGAAACAGGGGGCTTTTGAACTATGGCTACACCTTC.